This T cell receptor beta chain comes out of a study of lymphopenia after photon versus proton radiotherapy. Study observations and caveats: Post-nadir diversity loss with photons came from oligoclonal expansion, particularly CD8+ Temra cells. Proton therapy kept repertoires fairly stable, unlike photons, which gained effector/memory cells.

CDR1 SGHDN and CDR2 FVKESK come from the germline V gene. The CDR3 totals 13 residues. V lost 6 bases, J lost 4 bases, and 10 bases lay in between. Clones were sequenced by immunoSEQ multiplex PCR, and TCRdb holds only the in-frame ones, with some missing. The table lists about 35,000 clones, about 90% of them singletons. About this clone itself: Its antigen is currently unknown.

This receptor was identified in a man aged 60 to 75 with cholangiocarcinoma. Sequencing used peripheral blood, obtained from a patient treated with photon-based radiotherapy. This rearrangement joins TRBV14 to TRBJ2-1; TRBD1 is a possible D gene (5 bases). The CDR3 nucleotides are TGTGCCAGCAGGTCAGACAGTTACAATGAGCAGTTCTTC. This translates into CASRSDSYNEQFF.